This is a list of T cell receptor beta chains from one sample in a study of cytomegalovirus exposure and HLA in healthy donors. Measured with immunoSEQ multiplex PCR; TCRdb has only the in-frame clones, and not every one. The sample yields 200,000 to 300,000 clones, 84% seen once. Input material: PBMCs. The receptor source for this set is a woman aged 40-49 years in good health and CMV-seropositive. The conserved cysteine and the conserved F or W are not part of the CDR3 here.

>TRBV7-2
ASSLGLATDTQY
>TRBV7-3
ASSLTRGQTIY
>TRBV30
AWSRLAGGPPNEQF
>TRBV4-2
ASSQDRGTYEQY
>TRBV5-6
ASSRLSVSENGDTQY
>TRBV6-5
ASSYNSDLAGQY
>TRBV28
ASSLGEPQPQH
>TRBV28
ASSPLNWGLGYGYT
>TRBV7-3
ASSQSGLAGMEQF
>TRBV19
ASSAAGVGYNEQF
>TRBV11-3
ASSQGAGNNSPLH
>TRBV5-4
ASGGDLRQETQY
>TRBV28
ASSPPGSRYYGYT
>TRBV6-4
ASSGGAEQF
>TRBV6-6
ASSYNSGRDGGQY
>TRBV5-6
ASSPLAGGAEQY
>TRBV4-1
ASSQEEGSSYEQY
>TRBV2
ASSVMVQGTGRAGELF
>TRBV28
ASRGDLAKNIQY
>TRBV27
ASSPRGTALTGELF
>TRBV11-3
ASGRTSLYEQY